The 32 T cell receptor beta chains given below trace back to one sample, sequenced in a study of T cells in Graves' hyperthyroidism and ophthalmopathy. TCR beta CDR3 regions were amplified from RNA transcripts. Carried out on the TCR CDR3, a first-round RT-PCR used the HTBI primer set. TCRdb redid the calling of the multiplex PCR reads with MiXCR, one entry per CDR3 protein. Of a few hundred thousand distinct CDR3 sequences listed, around 16% are singletons. The sequencing sample was made of blood. These receptors all stem from a young woman with Graves' hyperthyroidism that later progressed to Graves' ophthalmopathy.

The V and J genes are TRBV4-1 and TRBJ2-3, with TRBD2 matching over 10 bases. Germline CDR1 reads MGHRA; CDR2 reads YSYEKL. V was pared by 4 bases and J by 4 bases, with 8 bases of the junction left unmatched. The CDR3 loop spans 16 amino acids. The CDR3 reads CASSRLAGVTADTQYF. Written as DNA, the CDR3 is TGCGCCAGCAGCCGTCTAGCGGGAGTGACTGCAGATACGCAGTATTTT.

This clonotype was observed many times. The chain links TRBV7-9 to TRBJ1-1; unclear D gene. The CDR3 length is 11 residues. In germline, CDR1 is SEHNR, CDR2 FQNEAQ (reference sequence). V was trimmed by 10 bases and J by 5 bases, leaving 11 bases between them. The CDR3 reads CATRPQTEAFF. In DNA, the CDR3 is TGTGCCACCCGCCCTCAGACTGAAGCTTTCTTT.

At least ten counts were recorded for this clonotype. The gene calls are TRBV30 and TRBJ1-1; D is unresolved. V was pared by 4 bases and J by 1 base, with 4 bases between. In germline, CDR1 is GTSNPN, CDR2 SVGIG (reference sequence). There are 11 residues in the CDR3. CDR3 region: CAWNRNTEAFF. The CDR3 coding sequence is TGTGCCTGGAACAGGAACACTGAAGCTTTCTTT.

This clonotype has at least ten counts. The chain combines TRBV27 with TRBJ2-7; tentative D call: TRBD2 (6 bases). CDR3 length: 14 amino acids. Trimming removed 9 bases at V and 0 bases at J, with 15 bases between. Germline-derived CDR1 and CDR2 are MNHEY and SMNVEV (reference sequence). This CDR3 reads CASRGAGISYEQYF. The DNA of the CDR3 is TGTGCCAGTCGCGGGGCGGGCATCTCCTACGAGCAGTACTTC.

This sequence joins TRBV2 and TRBJ2-7; 9 bases agree with TRBD1. V was pared by 5 bases and J by 2 bases, with 10 bases of the junction left unmatched. CDR1 is SNHLY and CDR2 is FYNNEI in the germline V gene. The CDR3 contains 16 residues. As DNA, the CDR3 is TGTGCCAGCAGTCCCTGGACAGGGGATTTCACCTACGAGCAGTACTTC. It codes for CASSPWTGDFTYEQYF.

V is TRBV4-2 and J is TRBJ2-5; perhaps TRBD2 as D (6 bases). This CDR3 contains 16 residues. The germline V and J ends were trimmed by 0 bases and 2 bases, with 13 bases remaining between them. Germline V gene sequence: CDR1 LGHNA, CDR2 YNFKEQ. The chain's CDR3 is CASSQDSAGRQETQYF. The CDR3 coding sequence is TGTGCCAGCAGCCAAGATTCGGCAGGGAGGCAAGAGACCCAGTACTTC.

This clonotype was seen at least ten times. V and J are TRBV7-2 and TRBJ2-7, with 11 bases lining up with TRBD1. The CDR3 sequence is 15 residues long. V was pared by 4 bases and J by 3 bases, with 5 bases of the junction left unmatched. Germline CDR1 reads SGHTA; CDR2 reads FQGNSA. CDR3 DNA sequence: TGTGCCAGCAGCTATGGGACAGGGGGTTTCTACGAGCAGTACTTC. Translation: CASSYGTGGFYEQYF. The complete variable domain, with remaining parts taken from reference TRBV7-2 and TRBJ2-7, reads GAGVSQSPSNKVTEKGKDVELRCDPISGHTALYWYRQSLGQGLEFLIYFQGNSAPDKSGLPSDRFSAERTGGSVSTLTIQRTQQEDSAVYLCASSYGTGGFYEQYFGPGTRLTVT.

This clonotype has a handful of counts. The chain carries TRBV19 and TRBJ1-6; TRBD1 is a possible D gene (5 bases). From germline, CDR1 is LNHDA and CDR2 SQIVND (reference sequence). Trimming stripped 3 bases from V and 7 bases from J, with 10 bases between. The CDR3 is 14 amino acids. DNA of the CDR3: TGTGCCAGTAGTATCGGGACGGAAAATTCACCCCTCCACTTT. Encoded protein: CASSIGTENSPLHF. Supplemented by reference TRBV19 and TRBJ1-6, the full variable domain reads DGGITQSPKYLFRKEGQNVTLSCEQNLNHDAMYWYRQDPGQGLRLIYYSQIVNDFQKGDIAEGYSVSREKKESFPLTVTSAQKNPTAFYLCASSIGTENSPLHFGNGTRLTVT.

This clonotype was picked up a small number of times. The gene calls are TRBV20-1 and TRBJ2-5; TRBD2 matches 7 bases. The V gene end was trimmed by 3 bases and the J gene end by 5 bases; junction bases not matched to a gene: 9. Germline-derived CDR1 and CDR2 are DFQATT and SNEGSKA (reference sequence). The CDR3 is 14 residues long. CDR3 residues: CSARGGGGVETQYF. The CDR3 nucleotides read TGCAGTGCTAGGGGGGGGGGGGGAGTTGAGACCCAGTACTTC.

This clonotype came up many times. The chain couples TRBV9 to TRBJ2-5, with 9 bases identical to TRBD1. The V gene's germline CDR1 is SGDLS and CDR2 YYNGEE. The CDR3 totals 14 residues. Trimming took 3 bases from V and 5 from J; bases not matched to a gene: 5. The CDR3: CASSATGGRETQYF. CDR3 bases: TGTGCCAGCAGCGCGACAGGGGGGAGGGAGACCCAGTACTTC.

The CDR3 DNA sequence: TGCAGCTGGCGGTCGCGGAATGAGCAGTTCTTC. This translates into CSWRSRNEQFF. The rearrangement joins TRBV20-1 to TRBJ2-1; D is unclear. Germline V gene data show CDR1 as DFQATT and CDR2 as SNEGSKA (reference sequence). The CDR3 is 11 residues long.

This clonotype was counted at least ten times. This rearrangement joins TRBV7-2 to TRBJ2-7, with 7 nucleotides matching TRBD2. With V trimmed by 1 base and J by 1 base, 4 bases remained unmatched. This CDR3 is built from 15 residues. The germline CDR1 and CDR2 sequences are SGHTA and FQGNSA. The CDR3 reads CASSLGGLPSYEQYF. CDR3 nucleotides: TGTGCCAGCAGCTTAGGGGGACTACCTTCCTACGAGCAGTACTTC.

This sequence joins TRBV18 and TRBJ1-5, with TRBD1 as a possible D gene (5 bases). The germline gives CDR1 KGHSH, CDR2 LQKENI. Deletions cut 4 bases from V and 9 bases from J, with 22 bases between. CDR3 length: 16 residues. Here the CDR3 DNA reads TGTGCCAGCTCACTAGACCCCCCCCAGGGTCGCTGGCCCCAGCATTTT. Translating it yields CASSLDPPQGRWPQHF. Full variable domain (missing parts from reference TRBV18 and TRBJ1-5): NAGVMQNPRHLVRRRGQEARLRCSPMKGHSHVYWYRQLPEEGLKFMVYLQKENIIDESGMPKERFSAEFPKEGPSILRIQQVVRGDSAAYFCASSLDPPQGRWPQHFGDGTRLSIL.

At least ten counts were recorded for this clonotype. This chain links TRBV28 with TRBJ2-7; D is undetermined. Germline lookup yields CDR1 MDHEN and CDR2 SYDVKM. The CDR3 extends over 12 amino acids. The ends were cut back, 2 bases at V and 5 bases at J, with 7 bases in the middle. CDR3: CASSLPANEQYF. CDR3 nucleotides: TGTGCCAGCAGTTTACCCGCTAACGAGCAGTACTTC.

This clonotype came up many times. V is TRBV20-1 and J is TRBJ2-7, with 11 bases lining up with TRBD1. V lost 4 bases to trimming and J lost 4 bases; unmatched junction nucleotides: 3. Germline-derived CDR1 and CDR2 are DFQATT and SNEGSKA (reference sequence). The CDR3 contains 13 residues. CDR3 coding DNA: TGCAGTGCTACCGGGACAGGGGGATACGAGCAGTACTTC. Its translation: CSATGTGGYEQYF.

This clonotype was counted many times. This chain links TRBV6-5 with TRBJ1-2; D ambiguous. Germline CDR1 MNHEY, CDR2 SVGAGI. The V and J ends lost 2 bases and 3 bases respectively, with 16 bases between them. This CDR3 spans 16 amino acids. Here the CDR3 reads CASSYRTPQSDYGYTF. CDR3 nucleotide sequence: TGTGCCAGCAGTTACCGGACCCCACAGAGTGACTATGGCTACACCTTC.

This clonotype was seen a handful of times. The chain recombines TRBV11-2 with TRBJ2-3; D call uncertain. There are 16 residues in the CDR3. Trimming removed 5 bases from V and 5 bases from J, with 20 bases in between. Germline loops: CDR1 SGHAT, CDR2 FQNNGV. This CDR3 is CASSLRVRFLGDTQYF. The CDR3 DNA sequence: TGTGCCAGCAGCCTAAGGGTGCGTTTTCTGGGAGATACGCAGTATTTT.

This clonotype was counted at least ten times. This chain links TRBV20-1 with TRBJ1-2; 8 bases agree with TRBD1. V lost 5 bases, J lost 4 bases, and 3 bases stayed unmatched. This CDR3 spans 12 amino acids. Germline V lookup: CDR1 DFQATT, CDR2 SNEGSKA (reference sequence). CDR3 in amino acids: CSARQGSYGYTF. CDR3 DNA: TGCAGTGCTCGACAGGGGAGCTATGGCTACACCTTC.

As concerns this clonotype: This may come from a read error, since a much larger clone is one base off. The chain links TRBV24-1 to TRBJ2-7; TRBD1 agrees at 7 bases. This CDR3 comprises 14 residues. The germline gives CDR1 KGHDR, CDR2 SFDVKD. The trim removed 2 bases at V and 6 bases at J, leaving 6 bases unmatched. The CDR3 DNA reads TGTGCCACCAGTGATTCTGGACAGGCCTGCGAGCAGTACTTC. The encoded protein is CATSDSGQACEQYF.

This clonotype has at least ten counts. The V call is TRBV10-3, the J call TRBJ2-1; TRBD2 matches 8 bases. V lost 6 bases to trimming and J lost 9 bases; unmatched junction nucleotides: 10. The CDR3 is 14 residues long. Germline V gene sequence: CDR1 ENHRY, CDR2 SYGVKD. CDR3 region: CAIRLSGGPGEQFF. The CDR3 DNA reads TGTGCCATCAGGCTCTCGGGAGGGCCGGGTGAGCAGTTCTTC.

The V and J genes are TRBV28 and TRBJ1-6, with unresolved D. The CDR3 is 15 amino acids. The germline V gene encodes CDR1 MDHEN and CDR2 SYDVKM. V was clipped by 8 bases and J by 0 bases, with 11 bases between them. This CDR3 is CASFPGSSYNSPLHF. The CDR3 nucleotides are TGTGCCAGCTTTCCGGGCAGCTCCTATAATTCACCCCTCCACTTT. The full variable domain, rest sourced from reference TRBV28 and TRBJ1-6, is DVKVTQSSRYLVKRTGEKVFLECVQDMDHENMFWYRQDPGLGLRLIYFSYDVKMKEKGDIPEGYSVSREKKERFSLILESASTNQTSMYLCASFPGSSYNSPLHFGNGTRLTVT.

This clonotype was picked up a small number of times. The chain joins TRBV5-1 to TRBJ1-6; D uncertain. This CDR3 contains 16 residues. In germline, CDR1 is SGHRS, CDR2 YFSETQ. V was clipped by 0 bases and J by 0 bases, with 7 bases between them. The DNA of the CDR3 is TGCGCCAGCAGCTTGGATGGTAGCTCCTATAATTCACCCCTCCACTTT. It translates to CASSLDGSSYNSPLHF.

This clonotype was counted at least ten times. The chain joins TRBV18 to TRBJ1-1; 7 positions match TRBD1. With V trimmed by 3 bases and J by 2 bases, 12 bases remained unmatched. From germline, CDR1 is KGHSH and CDR2 LQKENI. The CDR3 has 17 amino acids. CDR3 loop: CASSPSGQALPNTEAFF. CDR3 bases: TGTGCCAGCTCACCCAGTGGACAGGCCCTCCCCAACACTGAAGCTTTCTTT.

This chain connects TRBV30 to TRBJ2-3, with 8 nucleotides matching TRBD2. CDR1 is GTSNPN, CDR2 SVGIG, per germline (reference sequence). This CDR3 region has 14 residues. Trimming took 5 bases from V and 5 from J; bases not matched to a gene: 9. CDR3 sequence reads: CAWGRGRLGDTQYF. The CDR3, as DNA: TGTGCCTGGGGCCGCGGGAGGCTCGGAGATACGCAGTATTTT.

This clonotype was picked up a small number of times. V is TRBV6-2 or TRBV6-3 and J is TRBJ2-5, with TRBD2 matching 11 bases. The V gene end was trimmed by 2 bases and the J gene end by 7 bases; junction bases not matched to a gene: 0. The CDR3 consists of 13 residues. Germline loops: CDR1 MNHEY, CDR2 SVGEGT. The CDR3 nucleotides read TGTGCCAGCAGTTACGGACTAGCGGGGACCCAGTACTTC. Translating gives CASSYGLAGTQYF.

The sample holds many counts of this clonotype. The chain is built from TRBV2 and TRBJ2-7; the match to TRBD1 covers 7 bases. The ends lost 7 bases at V and 0 bases at J; junction bases unmatched: 6. This CDR3 is 14 amino acids long. Germline V gene data show CDR1 as SNHLY and CDR2 as FYNNEI. CDR3 sequence reads: CASTRDRASYEQYF. In DNA, the CDR3 is TGTGCCAGCACGAGAGACAGGGCCTCCTACGAGCAGTACTTC.

This chain connects TRBV4-2 to TRBJ2-7; 8 bases agree with TRBD2. The CDR3 has 19 residues. The trim removed 4 bases at V and 4 bases at J, leaving 21 bases unmatched. Germline V CDR1 and CDR2: LGHNA, YNFKEQ. DNA of the CDR3: TGTGCCAGCAGCCCAAGAGAGGGGGGGTCAAGCGGGAGAGGTTACGAGCAGTACTTC. Its protein is CASSPREGGSSGRGYEQYF.

The chain carries TRBV7-2 and TRBJ1-1; 9 nucleotides agree with TRBD1. The CDR3 spans 18 residues. V was pared by 5 bases and J by 0 bases, with 13 bases of the junction left unmatched. CDR1 is SGHTA, CDR2 FQGNSA, per germline. CDR3 in DNA: TGTGCCAGCAGCCACCTCTCGGGACAGGGTTTTATGAACACTGAAGCTTTCTTT. Translating it yields CASSHLSGQGFMNTEAFF.

The V call is TRBV6-5, the J call TRBJ2-1; 8 bases fit TRBD2. V lost 0 bases, J lost 9 bases, and 7 bases stayed unmatched. The germline V gene encodes CDR1 MNHEY and CDR2 SVGAGI. The CDR3 is made up of 15 amino acids. In nucleotides, the CDR3 is TGTGCCAGCAGTTACTCCGCGACTAGCGATCGTGAGCAGTTCTTC. Its translation: CASSYSATSDREQFF.

This clonotype has ten or more counts. CDR3 protein: CASSELETQYF. Here the CDR3 DNA reads TGTGCCAGCAGTGAGCTGGAGACCCAGTACTTC. The J gene is TRBJ2-5, the V gene TRBV2; unclear D gene. The CDR3 spans 11 residues. Trimming removed 3 bases at V and 5 bases at J, with 4 bases between. From germline, CDR1 is SNHLY and CDR2 FYNNEI.

V is TRBV20-1 and J is TRBJ2-1; D might be TRBD1 (5 bases). The CDR3 spans 16 residues. Germline values: CDR1 DFQATT, CDR2 SNEGSKA (reference sequence). Trimming took off 0 bases at V and 4 bases at J, with 16 bases between the two ends. CDR3: CSARDRAGKFYNEQFF. CDR3 in DNA: TGCAGTGCTAGAGATCGAGCAGGGAAGTTTTACAATGAGCAGTTCTTC.

There are a few counts of this clonotype. This chain uses TRBV10-3 with TRBJ2-1; D perhaps matches TRBD2 (6 bases). Trimming took off 6 bases at V and 1 base at J, with 10 bases between the two ends. The CDR3 runs 14 residues. CDR1 is ENHRY, CDR2 SYGVKD, per germline. The CDR3 sequence: CAISAGSSYNEQFF. CDR3 sequence (DNA): TGTGCCATCAGCGCCGGGAGTTCCTACAATGAGCAGTTCTTC.